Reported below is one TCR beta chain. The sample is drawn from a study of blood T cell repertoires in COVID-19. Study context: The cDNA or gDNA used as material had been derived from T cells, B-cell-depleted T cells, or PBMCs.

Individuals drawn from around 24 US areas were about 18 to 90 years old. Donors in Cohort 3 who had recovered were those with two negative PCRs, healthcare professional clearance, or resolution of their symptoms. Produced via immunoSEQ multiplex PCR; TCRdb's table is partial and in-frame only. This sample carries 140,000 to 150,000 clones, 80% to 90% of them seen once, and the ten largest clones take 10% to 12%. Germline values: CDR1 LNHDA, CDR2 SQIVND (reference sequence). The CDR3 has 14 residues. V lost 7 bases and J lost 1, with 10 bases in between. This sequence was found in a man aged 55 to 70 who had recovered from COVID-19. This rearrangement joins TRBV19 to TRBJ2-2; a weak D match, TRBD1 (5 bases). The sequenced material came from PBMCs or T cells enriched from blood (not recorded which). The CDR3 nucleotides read TGTGCCAGTAAAAAGGGGTGGAACACCGGGGAGCTGTTTTTT. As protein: CASKKGWNTGELFF.